This T cell receptor (beta chain) was sequenced during a study of shared clonotypes between healthy human individuals. Findings of the study overall: In the sorted subsets, rarefaction showed sequencing was incomplete despite large depth.

Trimming took 3 bases from V and 6 from J, leaving 9 bases between them. CDR3 length: 12 amino acids. Germline loops: CDR1 LNHNV, CDR2 YYDKDF (reference sequence). A remark on this clone: Its specificity is unknown.

At deep level, the assay was performed. Genomic DNA from each subset was divided evenly over several immunoSEQ plates. Only in-frame clones appear in the TCRdb table, and some are missing; sequencing was by immunoSEQ multiplex PCR. The table includes 1.4 million or so clones, approximately 98.5% detected once. Sequenced material: naive CD4+ T cells sorted from blood. Subset described: CD45RA+ positively selected. The TCR originated in a man aged 25-45 years in good health. V usage is TRBV15 and J usage is TRBJ2-7, with D possibly being TRBD1 (5 bases). The CDR3 region has the DNA TGTGCCACCAGCAGGGGGCTTGGCGAGCAGTACTTC. It translates to CATSRGLGEQYF.